What follows are 16 T cell receptor beta chains derived from one specimen sequenced in a study of metastatic and nonmetastatic thyroid tumors. Until they underwent thyroid surgery, no patient had received any treatment. TCRdb re-called the PCR reads with MiXCR. The sample has around 31,000 clones; over 15% are singletons. The sequenced sample was blood. Receptor source: a female donor with papillary thyroid cancer or a benign thyroid nodule (not recorded which). Some clones in this sample may be carry-over from other donors' samples.

This clone was picked up many times. This chain connects TRBV29-1 to TRBJ1-1; D perhaps matches TRBD1 (6 bases). The CDR3 totals 13 residues. V shed 3 bases and J shed 4 bases, with 12 bases lying between them. CDR1 is SQVTM and CDR2 is ANQGSEA in the germline V gene. CDR3 protein: CSVDRGGGTEAFF. In nucleotides, the CDR3 is TGCAGCGTTGACAGGGGAGGCGGCACTGAAGCTTTCTTT.

This clone was found many times. This sequence joins TRBV21-1 and TRBJ2-1; the table names TRBD2, a call not compared with the DNA. TRBV21-1 represents a pseudogene. CDR3 length: 19 amino acids. The CDR3 region is CASSPSSGSSRSSYNEQFF. CDR3 nucleotide sequence: TGTGCCAGCAGTCCTAGTTCAGGTTCTTCAAGGAGCTCCTACAATGAGCAGTTCTTC.

The rearrangement links TRBV11-1 to TRBJ2-7; D is unresolved. In germline, CDR1 is SGHAT, CDR2 FQDESV (reference sequence). There are 13 residues in the CDR3. The CDR3 nucleotides are TGTGGCAGAAGCCCATGGGCCACCTACGAGCAGTACTTC. It translates to CGRSPWATYEQYF.

Sample share makes this clone medium-sized. The V call is TRBV6-1, the J call TRBJ2-7, with TRBD2 matching over 11 bases. The CDR3 sequence is 15 residues long. CDR1 and CDR2 from the germline V gene are MNHNS and SASEGT. Unmatched junction bases numbered 5, after V lost 7 bases and J lost 0 bases. CDR3 region: CASTLGTSGSYEQYF. The CDR3 DNA is TGTGCCAGCACCCTGGGGACTAGCGGCTCCTACGAGCAGTACTTC.

This clone was picked up many times. The V gene is TRBV7-6, the J gene TRBJ2-1; D is undetermined. The CDR3 extends over 19 amino acids. The germline V and J ends were trimmed by 8 bases and 0 bases, with 26 bases remaining between them. Germline CDR1 SGHVS, CDR2 FNYEAQ. DNA for the CDR3: TGTGCCAGCTCATCAATGAGAGACCTCGCCTTGGGCTCCTACAATGAGCAGTTCTTC. It codes for CASSSMRDLALGSYNEQFF. Combining the CDR3 with reference TRBV7-6 and TRBJ2-1 gives the whole variable domain GAGVSQSPRYKVTKRGQDVALRCDPISGHVSLYWYRQALGQGPEFLTYFNYEAQQDKSGLPNDRFSAERPEGSISTLTIQRTEQRDSAMYRCASSSMRDLALGSYNEQFFGPGTRLTVL.

This clone appeared a few times. The genes are TRBV6-1 and TRBJ2-1; the D gene is possibly TRBD2 (5 bases). The CDR3 is made up of 15 amino acids. V was cut by 6 bases and J by 1 base, with 13 bases left in between. The V gene's germline CDR1 is MNHNS and CDR2 SASEGT. CDR3 protein: CASRSGILSYNEQFF. CDR3 sequence (DNA): TGTGCCAGCAGGTCCGGGATCCTATCCTACAATGAGCAGTTCTTC.

This clone was counted many times. The chain links TRBV11-2 to TRBJ2-1, with D uncertain. V dropped 3 bases and J dropped 6 bases, with 18 bases sitting between them. The CDR3 runs 16 residues. Germline V gene sequence: CDR1 SGHAT, CDR2 FQNNGV. The CDR3 region has the DNA TGTGCCAGCAGCTTTCAGGCTGGGAATTGGGGCAATGAGCAGTTCTTC. It encodes CASSFQAGNWGNEQFF.

Remarks on this clone: A much larger clone differs by one base, so this may be a read error. The sample holds other DNA sequences that translate to the same CDR3. The V and J genes are TRBV12-3 or TRBV12-4 and TRBJ1-4; 7 nucleotides agree with TRBD1. After removal of 9 bases from V and 10 bases from J, the junction contained 14 bases not matched to a gene. There are 14 residues in the CDR3. CDR3 protein: CARSQDRAIGKLFF. The CDR3 bases are TGTGCCAGAAGCCAAGACAGGGCTATTGGAAAACTGTTTTTT.

This clone was observed at least ten times. CDR3: CASSQPVRGPRTDTQYF. The CDR3 DNA reads as TGCGCCAGCAGCCAGCCCGTGAGGGGGCCACGGACAGATACGCAGTATTTT. The V and J genes are TRBV4-1 and TRBJ2-3; 7 bases match TRBD1. CDR1 and CDR2 (germline): MGHRA, YSYEKL. The CDR3 consists of 17 residues. With 3 bases clipped from V and 3 bases from J, the junction kept 12 bases outside the gene matches.

The genes are TRBV20-1 and TRBJ2-7; D tentatively reads TRBD1 or TRBD2 (5 bases each). This CDR3 is built from 16 residues. The V and J ends lost 6 bases and 0 bases respectively, with 21 bases between them. Germline CDR1 and CDR2: DFQATT and SNEGSKA (reference sequence). CDR3 bases: TGCAGTGCCCCCAAGGGGACGTGGAGGATCTCCTACGAGCAGTACTTC. Its protein is CSAPKGTWRISYEQYF.

This clone has at least ten counts. The rearrangement uses TRBV30 and TRBJ1-1; D ambiguous. Per germline, CDR1 GTSNPN and CDR2 SVGIG (reference sequence). V was cut by 3 bases and J by 5 bases, with 10 bases left in between. The CDR3 is made up of 12 amino acids. CDR3 sequence reads: CAWRSRVTEAFF. DNA of the CDR3: TGTGCCTGGAGATCACGAGTTACTGAAGCTTTCTTT.

The chain carries TRBV20-1 and TRBJ2-7; 9 bases are shared with TRBD2. The CDR3 consists of 14 residues. V lost 3 bases and J lost 4; bases outside the gene matches: 7. Germline loops: CDR1 DFQATT, CDR2 SNEGSKA (reference sequence). This CDR3 reads CSARRSGRLYEQYF. The CDR3 DNA reads TGCAGTGCTAGGAGGAGCGGGAGGTTATACGAGCAGTACTTC.

This clone came up many times. V gene TRBV7-9 combines with J gene TRBJ2-1; D remains ambiguous. The CDR3 has 13 residues. CDR1 SEHNR and CDR2 FQNEAQ come from the germline V gene (reference sequence). The germline V and J ends were trimmed by 1 base and 12 bases, with 13 bases remaining between them. CDR3 DNA sequence: TGTGCCAGCAGCTTAGAGGCGCACGGAAGGCAGTTCTTC. Its translation is CASSLEAHGRQFF.

This clone was counted many times. V is TRBV10-1 and J is TRBJ1-4; D might be TRBD1 (5 bases). Germline values: CDR1 WNHNN, CDR2 SYGVQD (reference sequence). The length of the CDR3 is 15 residues. Trimming left V 6 bases short and J 6 bases short, with 17 bases between. CDR3 bases: TGCGCCAGCAGACATCGACAAGGGGCGGATGAAAAACTGTTTTTT. As protein: CASRHRQGADEKLFF.

The count of this clone is one. The chain joins TRBV4-1 to TRBJ2-5, with 7 bases aligning to TRBD2. TRBJ2-1 explains the end of the DNA better; the J call may be wrong. Germline V gives CDR1 MGHRA, CDR2 YSYEKL. The CDR3 contains 17 residues. The CDR3 DNA sequence: TGCGCCAGCAGCCAGACGACGGGACTATCCAACTTCAATGAGCAGTTCTTC. Its translation: CASSQTTGLSNFNEQFF.

This clone appeared many times. This chain links TRBV11-2 with TRBJ1-2; D remains unclear. The germline V gene has CDR1 SGHAT and CDR2 FQNNGV. The CDR3 sequence is 11 residues long. Trimming took 0 bases from V and 12 from J, leaving 8 bases between them. This CDR3 is CASSLDYSHTF. The CDR3 DNA is TGTGCCAGCAGCTTAGATTACAGCCACACCTTC.